This T cell receptor (beta chain) is from a study of blood T cell repertoires in COVID-19. V was cut by 3 bases and J by 3 bases, with 13 bases left in between. Germline V CDR1 and CDR2: SGHRS, YFSETQ. The CDR3 covers 14 residues. Only in-frame clones appear in the TCRdb table, and some are missing; sequencing was by immunoSEQ multiplex PCR. The profile shows about 170,000 clones, 83% of them singletons. The receptor was isolated from a woman of 80 years or more with acute or convalescent COVID-19. Material for sequencing was peripheral blood. This chain connects TRBV5-1 to TRBJ2-7; weak D call: TRBD2 (6 bases). The CDR3 here is CASSSPTSFYEQYF. CDR3 nucleotides: TGCGCCAGCAGCTCGCCGACTAGTTTCTACGAGCAGTACTTC.